The 25 T cell receptor beta chains given below trace back to one sample, sequenced in a study of tissue T cells after allogeneic stem cell transplantation (dated by TCRdb to 2021 to 2024). The protocol used for the library was the immunoSEQ multiplex PCR assay. TCRdb retrieved this table from immuneACCESS and kept in-frame rearrangements only. Not all clones are present; in checked studies, unresolved V genes account for under half, and no reason is known for the remainder. The sample table records 15,000 to 20,000 clones; roughly 70% of these occur just once. The ten largest clones capture over 0.85% of the sample. Sequencing was done on a sample of spleen. These receptors came from a female BALB/c mouse in good health. Mice belonging to this strain carry MHC haplotype H2-d.

Regarding this clone: The gene symbols are mouse symbols. The CDR3 end is not reached by the read, which stops 1 residue before it; the germline J gene fills it in. The gene calls are TRBV29 and TRBJ1-5; D unresolved. The length of the CDR3 is 15 residues. V was shortened by 0 bases and J by 0 bases, with 6 bases between the two germline ends. The germline V gene encodes CDR1 MSHET and CDR2 SYDVDS. The part of the CDR3 DNA that was read is TGTGCTAGCAGTTTATCAAAGGGTAACAACCAGGCTCCGCTT. It is translated as CASSLSKGNNQAPL. The whole CDR3 reads CASSLSKGNNQAPLF.

A few counts support this clone. Gene and germline names: mouse. The read ends 1 residue shy of where the CDR3 ends; the end is completed using the germline J gene. V usage is TRBV17 and J usage is TRBJ2-1; unclear D gene. The germline CDR1 and CDR2 sequences are MNHDT and YYDKIL. V lost 0 bases and J 6 bases, leaving 3 bases between the germline ends. The CDR3 contains 12 residues. CDR3 sequence: CASSRDPAEQFF. The sequenced part of the CDR3 DNA is TGTGCTAGCAGTAGAGACCCTGCTGAGCAGTTC.

Of note for this clone: Mouse gene names and germline throughout. The sequence runs out 1 residue before the end of the CDR3; the remainder is reconstructed from the germline J gene. J is TRBJ2-3 and V is TRBV1; the match to TRBD2 covers 7 bases. The CDR3 is made up of 15 amino acids. The V segment lost 2 bases and the J segment 0 bases; nucleotides outside the gene matches: 2. CDR1 is NSQYPW and CDR2 is LRSPGD in the germline V gene (reference sequence). CDR3 DNA (partial): TGCACCTGCAGTGCATCTGGGGGTAGTGCAGAAACGCTGTAT. This encodes CTCSASGGSAETLY. The complete CDR3 reads CTCSASGGSAETLYF.

This clone was picked up a small number of times. Gene names follow the mouse nomenclature. The read terminates 1 residue ahead of where the CDR3 ends, so the germline J gene completes it. The genes are TRBV19 and TRBJ1-5; D unclear. Per germline, CDR1 FNHDT and CDR2 SITEND (reference sequence). The CDR3 sequence is 12 residues long. V was cut by 4 bases and J by 9 bases, with 11 bases left in between. This CDR3 is CASSSRRGAPLF. The CDR3 DNA, read in part, is TGTGCCAGCAGTTCCAGACGGGGGGCTCCGCTT.

In regard to this clone: Genes here carry mouse names. The read ends 1 residue shy of where the CDR3 ends; the end is completed using the germline J gene. The genes are TRBV5 and TRBJ2-5; 11 bases line up with TRBD2. The CDR3 spans 17 residues. Germline lookup yields CDR1 LGHNA and CDR2 YNLKQL (reference sequence). The J segment lost 1 base and the V segment lost 0 bases, leaving 3 bases of the junction unmatched. The CDR3 region is CASSQDPGLGDQDTQYF. CDR3 bases read: TGTGCCAGCAGCCAAGATCCGGGACTGGGGGACCAAGACACCCAGTAC.

Note on this clone: Gene labels here are mouse ones. The CDR3 extends 1 residue past the end of the read, so its final part is completed from the germline J gene. This chain uses TRBV13-1 with TRBJ1-6, with D hard to call. TRBJ1-6 is an ORF, and what it does is uncertain. The germline gives CDR1 NSHNY, CDR2 SYGAGN. The CDR3 consists of 14 residues. The germline V and J ends were trimmed by 2 bases and 4 bases, with 7 bases remaining between them. The covered CDR3 bases are TGTGCCAGCAGTGAACCCAGATATAATTCGCCCCTCTAC. Amino acid sequence: CASSEPRYNSPLY. In full, the CDR3 reads CASSEPRYNSPLYF.

Concerning this clone: Here the gene names and germline are mouse. The read comes to an end 1 residue before the CDR3 does, leaving the germline J gene to fill in the end. The chain uses TRBV1 and TRBJ2-4; TRBD2 aligns across 8 bases. The CDR3 has 14 residues. The ends lost 1 base at V and 8 bases at J; junction bases unmatched: 5. The germline gives CDR1 NSQYPW, CDR2 LRSPGD (reference sequence). The CDR3: CTCSAGGGRRTLYF. The DNA read from the CDR3 is TGCACCTGCAGTGCAGGGGGGGGGCGCCGCACCTTGTAC.

In regard to this clone: Any gene name here is a mouse gene name. The CDR3 spells CASSRQGQDTQYF. The part of the CDR3 DNA that was read is TGTGCCAGCAGTCGACAGGGCCAAGACACCCAGTAC. The chain uses TRBV19 and TRBJ2-5, with 7 positions matching TRBD1. The read terminates 1 residue ahead of where the CDR3 ends, so the germline J gene completes it. The CDR3 spans 13 residues. CDR1 FNHDT and CDR2 SITEND come from the germline V gene (reference sequence). With 4 bases clipped from V and 2 bases from J, the junction kept 1 base outside the gene matches.

A word on this clone: These gene names are mouse names. The DNA ends 1 residue before the CDR3 does, and the rest of the CDR3 is filled in from the germline J gene. The rearrangement links TRBV1 to TRBJ2-5; TRBD2 aligns across 9 bases. J gave up 0 bases and V 1 base, and 2 bases lay outside the gene matches. Germline CDR1 NSQYPW, CDR2 LRSPGD (reference sequence). This CDR3 is built from 16 residues. Incomplete CDR3 DNA: TGCACCTGCAGTGCAGGACTGGGGGTTAACCAAGACACCCAGTAC. Its protein is CTCSAGLGVNQDTQY. The whole CDR3 sequence reads CTCSAGLGVNQDTQYF.

About this clone itself: The listed genes are named as in mouse. The CDR3 end is not reached by the read, which stops 1 residue before it; the germline J gene fills it in. The chain has TRBV4 and TRBJ2-4, with 8 bases matching TRBD1. The CDR3 spans 15 residues. After removal of 4 bases from V and 5 bases from J, the junction contained 8 bases not matched to a gene. Germline CDR1 is LGHDT and CDR2 is YNNKQL (reference sequence). CDR3 DNA, as far as it was read: TGTGCCAGCAGCTTATGGACAGGGAGTGGAAACACCTTGTAC. This gives the protein CASSLWTGSGNTLY. The CDR3 in its entirety is CASSLWTGSGNTLYF.

Of note for this clone: All gene names here are mouse names. The read gets to within 1 residue of the CDR3 end, and the germline J gene fills in the rest. The rearrangement uses TRBV20 and TRBJ2-7, with 10 nucleotides matching TRBD2. The junction had 7 bases not matched to a gene; V was cut back by 4 bases and J by 4 bases. Germline assignment: CDR1 GFQATS and CDR2 STVNSAI. The CDR3 has 14 residues. The sequenced part of the CDR3 DNA is TGTGGTGCTATAACTGGGGGGGAAGGGTATGAACAGTAC. Encoded protein: CGAITGGEGYEQY. From start to end, the CDR3 is CGAITGGEGYEQYF.

A word on this clone: All gene names here are mouse names. The read terminates 1 residue ahead of where the CDR3 ends, so the germline J gene completes it. V and J are TRBV5 and TRBJ2-2; either TRBD1 or TRBD2 may fit D (6 bases each). Germline V gene lookup returns CDR1 LGHNA and CDR2 YNLKQL (reference sequence). The CDR3 loop spans 15 amino acids. The V end was cut by 0 bases, the J end by 6 bases, with 11 bases between. This CDR3 is CASSQDLGGAGQLYF. The sequenced CDR3 bases are TGTGCCAGCAGCCAAGATCTTGGGGGCGCCGGGCAGCTCTAC.

Points on this clone: The germline and genes are mouse ones. The read terminates 1 residue before the CDR3 end, so the remaining end is supplied by the germline J gene. The chain employs TRBV3 and TRBJ2-2; the match to TRBD2 covers 7 bases. CDR3 length: 15 residues. Trimming at V came to 3 bases and at J to 2 bases, leaving 3 bases not matched to a gene. Germline CDR1 SNHLY, CDR2 FYNGKV (reference sequence). CDR3 DNA (partial): TGTGCCAGCAGCTTGGGGGGGAGGAACACCGGGCAGCTCTAC. Amino acids: CASSLGGRNTGQLY. The entire CDR3 protein is CASSLGGRNTGQLYF.

Note on this clone: The listed genes are named as in mouse. The CDR3 end falls 1 residue outside the read, so it is completed with the germline J gene. V and J are TRBV2 and TRBJ2-1; 11 bases match TRBD2. CDR3 length: 17 residues. Trimming cost V 3 bases and J 0 bases; bases outside gene matches: 4. Germline V gives CDR1 LGHNA, CDR2 YSYQKL. Partial CDR3 DNA: TGTGCCAGCAGCCATAGACTGGGGGGGGATAACTATGCTGAGCAGTTC. The encoded protein is CASSHRLGGDNYAEQF. The full CDR3 reads CASSHRLGGDNYAEQFF.

Of note for this clone: These gene names are mouse names. The DNA ends 1 residue before the CDR3 does, and the rest of the CDR3 is filled in from the germline J gene. The genes are TRBV13-2 and TRBJ2-1, with 8 bases identical to TRBD1. The junction had 3 bases not matched to a gene; V was cut back by 0 bases and J by 4 bases. The CDR3 is 15 amino acids. Per germline, CDR1 NNHNN and CDR2 SYGAGS (reference sequence). CDR3: CASGDARQGYAEQFF. The DNA read from the CDR3 is TGTGCCAGCGGTGATGCAAGACAGGGGTATGCTGAGCAGTTC.

As to this clone: Gene names are the mouse ones. With the read ending 1 residue before the CDR3 end, the germline J gene is used to fill in that end. This chain connects TRBV13-3 to TRBJ2-1; D ambiguous. Germline values: CDR1 NNHDY, CDR2 SYVADS. The CDR3 sequence is 13 residues long. Trimming pared 2 bases from V and 3 bases from J, leaving 6 bases between. The part of the CDR3 DNA that was read is TGTGCCAGCAGTGAGAACAGCTATGCTGAGCAGTTC. Translated, it gives CASSENSYAEQF. The CDR3 in its entirety is CASSENSYAEQFF.

This clone was observed a handful of times. Gene names are the mouse ones. The observed sequence ends 1 residue before the CDR3 terminus, with the missing tail filled in from the germline J gene. J is TRBJ2-5 and V is TRBV13-3, with D perhaps TRBD1 (6 bases). Trimming took off 0 bases at V and 4 bases at J, with 6 bases between the two ends. The CDR3 contains 13 residues. Looked up from germline, CDR1 is NNHDY and CDR2 is SYVADS. The CDR3 region is CASSDAGEDTQYF. The sequenced CDR3 bases are TGTGCCAGCAGTGATGCAGGGGAAGACACCCAGTAC.

As regards this clone: Each gene name is a mouse one. The CDR3 goes on 1 residue after the read ends, and that part is filled in from the germline J gene. This sequence joins TRBV2 and TRBJ2-4; D is uncertain. V was clipped by 4 bases and J by 5 bases, with 1 base between them. The CDR3 runs to 10 residues. Germline values: CDR1 LGHNA, CDR2 YSYQKL. The DNA read from the CDR3 is TGTGCCAGCAGCCTAAACACCTTGTAC. This gives the protein CASSLNTLY. The entire CDR3 protein is CASSLNTLYF. Drawing the rest from reference TRBV2 and TRBJ2-4, the complete variable domain is DPKIIQKPKYLVAVTGSEKILICEQYLGHNAMYWYRQSAKKPLEFMFSYSYQKLMDNQTASSRFQPQSSKKNHLDLQITALKPDDSATYFCASSLNTLYFGAGTRLSVL.

As concerns this clone: The genes are named according to mouse. The CDR3 end is not reached by the read, which stops 1 residue before it; the germline J gene fills it in. The chain joins TRBV19 to TRBJ1-5; 9 nucleotides match TRBD1. V shed 4 bases and J 4 bases; nucleotides not matched to a gene: 3. This CDR3 spans 14 amino acids. Germline CDR1 is FNHDT and CDR2 is SITEND (reference sequence). The CDR3 DNA, read in part, is TGTGCCAGCAGTCGGACAGGGGTGAACCAGGCTCCGCTT. Its translation is CASSRTGVNQAPL. The full CDR3 is CASSRTGVNQAPLF.

Turning to this clone: Gene names and germline refer to mouse. The CDR3 end falls 1 residue outside the read, so it is completed with the germline J gene. V and J are TRBV19 and TRBJ1-6; tentative D call: TRBD1 (5 bases). TRBJ1-6 is annotated as an ORF whose role is uncertain. V was shortened by 4 bases and J by 0 bases, with 11 bases between the two germline ends. Germline CDR1 reads FNHDT; CDR2 reads SITEND (reference sequence). This CDR3 region has 16 residues. The sequenced part of the CDR3 DNA is TGTGCCAGCAGTCCCCCGGGGGGTTCCTATAATTCGCCCCTCTAC. Translating it yields CASSPPGGSYNSPLY. The whole CDR3 region reads CASSPPGGSYNSPLYF.

This clone has just one count. The genes are named according to mouse. CDR3 DNA (partial): TGTGCCAGCGGTATGGGGGGGAGTAGTGCAGAAACGCTGTAT. Translation gives CASGMGGSSAETLY. The CDR3 reads in full as CASGMGGSSAETLYF. This rearrangement joins TRBV13-2 to TRBJ2-3; 8 positions match TRBD2. The CDR3 end falls 1 residue outside the read, so it is completed with the germline J gene. This CDR3 comprises 15 residues. V trimming: 4 bases; J trimming: 0 bases; junction bases outside the gene matches: 4. CDR1 and CDR2 from the germline V gene are NNHNN and SYGAGS (reference sequence).

Notes on this clone: Germline and genes here are mouse. Sequencing ends 1 residue short of the CDR3 end; the germline J gene provides the rest. The chain employs TRBV1 and TRBJ2-3; D is perhaps TRBD1 (6 bases). Trimming removed 1 base from V and 5 bases from J, with 13 bases in between. Germline CDR1 is NSQYPW and CDR2 is LRSPGD (reference sequence). CDR3 length equals 15 residues. Partial CDR3 DNA: TGCACCTGCAGTGCAGGTACCAGGGGAGGAGAAACGCTGTAT. It yields the protein CTCSAGTRGGETLY. The whole CDR3 protein reads CTCSAGTRGGETLYF.

A remark on this clone: The listed genes are named as in mouse. The sequence runs out 1 residue before the end of the CDR3; the remainder is reconstructed from the germline J gene. The V call is TRBV13-1, the J call TRBJ1-1; D call uncertain. V shed 1 base and J shed 0 bases, with 1 base lying between them. The germline V gene encodes CDR1 NSHNY and CDR2 SYGAGN. The CDR3 runs to 12 residues. CDR3 DNA, as far as it was read: TGTGCCAGCAGTGATTCAAACACAGAAGTCTTC. The encoded protein is CASSDSNTEVF. The full CDR3 reads CASSDSNTEVFF.

A remark on this clone: Mouse germline and gene names are used. The CDR3 end is not reached by the read, which stops 1 residue before it; the germline J gene fills it in. The rearrangement links TRBV13-3 to TRBJ1-2; the match to TRBD1 covers 8 bases. V gave up 3 bases and J gave up 3 bases; unmatched junction bases: 4. The CDR3 totals 14 residues. Per the germline V gene, CDR1 is NNHDY and CDR2 is SYVADS. Incomplete CDR3 DNA: TGTGCCAGCAGTGGGAGGACAGGGCACTCCGACTACACC. The encoded protein is CASSGRTGHSDYT. The CDR3 in its entirety is CASSGRTGHSDYTF.

Of note for this clone: Genes here carry mouse names. The read gets to within 1 residue of the CDR3 end, and the germline J gene fills in the rest. The J gene is TRBJ2-4, the V gene TRBV19; D perhaps matches TRBD1 (6 bases). CDR1 and CDR2 from the germline V gene are FNHDT and SITEND (reference sequence). V was clipped by 3 bases and J by 1 base, with 12 bases between them. The CDR3 extends over 15 amino acids. The covered CDR3 bases are TGTGCCAGCAGTAGGGGCAGGGGCCGTCAAAACACCTTGTAC. It yields the protein CASSRGRGRQNTLY. The whole CDR3 reads CASSRGRGRQNTLYF.